These 17 T cell receptor beta chains originate from one sample sequenced in a study of identical twins. TCRdb recomputed calls from the 5' RACE reads with MiXCR, one row per CDR3 protein. Counted here are around 550,000 distinct CDR3 sequences, around 15% occurring once; the ten biggest clones make up nearly 0.45%. This same sample was also part of a study on yellow fever vaccine responses in identical twins.

Sequencing was performed on CD4+ T cells sorted from blood. These receptors all come from a woman aged 18 to 35 in good health.

This clonotype was counted between two and nine times. The V and J genes are TRBV3-1 and TRBJ1-6, with a possible D match to TRBD1 (6 bases). The CDR3 is 15 amino acids. V lost 1 base to trimming and J lost 7 bases, with 11 bases between them. Per the germline V gene, CDR1 is LGHDT and CDR2 is YNNKEL (reference sequence). CDR3 DNA sequence: TGTGCCAGCAGCCAAGGGGACACCAAGAATTCACCCCTCCACTTT. This gives the protein CASSQGDTKNSPLHF.

This clonotype was seen a handful of times. Here the CDR3 DNA reads TGTGCCAGCAGCCGGGACATGACAAATGAAAAACTGTTTTTT. This translates into CASSRDMTNEKLFF. The chain combines TRBV7-9 with TRBJ1-4; perhaps TRBD1 as D (6 bases). Trimming took off 5 bases at V and 5 bases at J, with 12 bases between the two ends. This CDR3 comprises 14 residues. Germline V gene lookup returns CDR1 SEHNR and CDR2 FQNEAQ (reference sequence).

The genes are TRBV28 and TRBJ2-7; D ambiguous. This CDR3 comprises 16 residues. Germline lookup yields CDR1 MDHEN and CDR2 SYDVKM. Trimming pared 3 bases from V and 3 bases from J, leaving 18 bases between. DNA of the CDR3: TGTGCCAGCAGTTTTGGTTTCCCCCCTGGGTACTACGAGCAGTACTTC. Encoded protein: CASSFGFPPGYYEQYF. Filled out from reference TRBV28 and TRBJ2-7, the complete variable domain reads DVKVTQSSRYLVKRTGEKVFLECVQDMDHENMFWYRQDPGLGLRLIYFSYDVKMKEKGDIPEGYSVSREKKERFSLILESASTNQTSMYLCASSFGFPPGYYEQYFGPGTRLTVT.

The J gene is TRBJ2-7, the V gene TRBV12-3 or TRBV12-4; D is unclear. CDR3 length equals 12 residues. V was pared by 8 bases and J by 4 bases, with 12 bases between. CDR3 amino acids: CASGKLEYEQYF. CDR3 nucleotide sequence: TGTGCCAGCGGAAAATTGGAATACGAGCAGTACTTC.

This clonotype has more than one count but fewer than ten. The chain uses TRBV25-1 and TRBJ2-1, with D hard to call. V was pared by 3 bases and J by 5 bases, with 14 bases between. The length of the CDR3 is 15 residues. In germline, CDR1 is MGHDK, CDR2 SYGVNS. The CDR3 region is CASSDYRVIDNEQFF. The DNA for the CDR3 is TGTGCCAGCAGTGATTATAGGGTTATCGACAATGAGCAGTTCTTC.

In nucleotides, the CDR3 is TGTGCCACAGCTGGGACAGGGCCTTCCTACGAGCAGTACTTC. This translates into CATAGTGPSYEQYF. The chain links TRBV24-1 to TRBJ2-7; the match to TRBD1 covers 9 bases. Germline lookup yields CDR1 KGHDR and CDR2 SFDVKD. Trimming took 10 bases from V and 1 from J; bases not matched to a gene: 7. This CDR3 contains 14 residues.

This clonotype appeared a few times. The genes are TRBV20-1 and TRBJ2-3, with 11 bases lining up with TRBD2. This CDR3 spans 14 amino acids. J lost 4 bases, V lost 3 bases, and 3 bases had no gene match. Germline V lookup: CDR1 DFQATT, CDR2 SNEGSKA (reference sequence). The CDR3 sequence: CSARTSGAPDTQYF. The CDR3 nucleotides are TGCAGTGCTAGGACTAGCGGGGCGCCAGATACGCAGTATTTT.

This clonotype was counted between two and nine times. The chain has TRBV24-1 and TRBJ2-5; 9 bases match TRBD2. CDR3 size: 15 residues. The germline gives CDR1 KGHDR, CDR2 SFDVKD. V lost 2 bases to trimming and J lost 5 bases; unmatched junction nucleotides: 5. CDR3 loop: CATSDSRTSEETQYF. CDR3 coding DNA: TGTGCCACCAGTGATTCACGGACTAGCGAGGAGACCCAGTACTTC.

This clonotype was detected only a few times. Written as DNA, the CDR3 is TGTGCCAGCAGCCCGATACCCCTCGGGGGGCAGGATGGCTACACCTTC. Amino acids: CASSPIPLGGQDGYTF. V and J are TRBV7-9 and TRBJ1-2; possibly TRBD1 for D (6 bases). There are 16 residues in the CDR3. Between the trimmed V and J ends, which lost 5 bases and 6 bases, there was a span of 22 bases. Germline V gives CDR1 SEHNR, CDR2 FQNEAQ (reference sequence).

This clonotype was seen a handful of times. The V and J genes are TRBV4-2 and TRBJ2-7, with D tentatively TRBD2 (6 bases). The CDR3 has 16 amino acids. V gave up 0 bases and J gave up 3 bases, with 15 bases separating them. Germline V CDR1 and CDR2: LGHNA, YNFKEQ. The CDR3 nucleotides read TGTGCCAGCAGCCAAGAAACCAGTCGGGGGAACTACGAGCAGTACGTC. Amino acid sequence: CASSQETSRGNYEQYV.

This clonotype occurred a few times. The V and J genes are TRBV12-3 or TRBV12-4 and TRBJ2-1; D is possibly TRBD2 (7 bases). This CDR3 is 15 amino acids long. The V gene lost 2 bases and the J gene lost 7 bases, with 15 bases spanning the gap. DNA of the CDR3: TGTGCCAGCAGTTTAAGGGGGGGAGTCAGGAATGAGCAGTTCTTC. Translated, it gives CASSLRGGVRNEQFF.

This clonotype was observed a few times. The chain links TRBV5-6 to TRBJ2-1; D could derive from TRBD1 or TRBD2 (5 bases each). The CDR3 is made up of 14 amino acids. Per the germline V gene, CDR1 is SGHDT and CDR2 is YYEEEE. Trimming removed 4 bases at V and 10 bases at J, with 18 bases between. The CDR3 here is CASSPAGERGEQFF. The CDR3 nucleotides read TGTGCCAGCAGCCCAGCCGGGGAAAGGGGAGAGCAGTTCTTC.

This clonotype was seen at least ten times. The chain combines TRBV3-1 with TRBJ2-2; 7 nucleotides agree with TRBD1. Germline V gene sequence: CDR1 LGHDT, CDR2 YNNKEL (reference sequence). CDR3 length: 14 amino acids. With 4 bases clipped from V and 6 bases from J, the junction kept 5 bases outside the gene matches. CDR3 sequence reads: CASSPSTGPGELFF. The DNA of the CDR3 is TGTGCCAGCAGCCCTTCGACAGGGCCCGGGGAGCTGTTTTTT.

This clonotype has at least ten counts. The CDR3 DNA follows: TGTGCCAGCAGCCTCCCGGGTCAGGGAACCTATGGCTACACCTTC. Amino acid sequence: CASSLPGQGTYGYTF. V and J are TRBV6-1 and TRBJ1-2, with a tentative D call TRBD1 (5 bases). CDR1 and CDR2 (germline): MNHNS, SASEGT. CDR3 length: 15 amino acids. The germline V and J ends were trimmed by 6 bases and 4 bases, with 18 bases remaining between them.

The chain links TRBV24-1 to TRBJ1-2, with a weak D call TRBD1 (5 bases). CDR1 and CDR2 from the germline V gene are KGHDR and SFDVKD. The CDR3 is made up of 15 amino acids. The V and J ends lost 5 bases and 2 bases respectively, with 14 bases between them. CDR3 sequence (DNA): TGTGCCACCAGTGGACAGAGTGAAGGGAACTATGGCTACACCTTC. Residues: CATSGQSEGNYGYTF.

Only a few counts were recorded for this clonotype. This chain connects TRBV7-6 to TRBJ2-7; D ambiguous. Trimming removed 5 bases at V and 0 bases at J, with 5 bases between. The CDR3 sequence is 12 residues long. The germline CDR1 and CDR2 sequences are SGHVS and FNYEAQ. The CDR3 nucleotides are TGTGCCAGCAGCACCTTCTCCTACGAGCAGTACTTC. Translated, it gives CASSTFSYEQYF. The variable domain in full, with the rest retrieved from reference TRBV7-6 and TRBJ2-7, is GAGVSQSPRYKVTKRGQDVALRCDPISGHVSLYWYRQALGQGPEFLTYFNYEAQQDKSGLPNDRFSAERPEGSISTLTIQRTEQRDSAMYRCASSTFSYEQYFGPGTRLTVT.

CDR3 region: CASSLPGLSGANVLTF. The CDR3, as DNA: TGCGCCAGCAGCTTGCCCGGACTATCTGGGGCCAACGTCCTGACTTTC. The chain carries TRBV5-1 and TRBJ2-6; TRBD2 is a possible D gene (6 bases). Germline V gene sequence: CDR1 SGHRS, CDR2 YFSETQ. V shed 1 base and J shed 1 base, with 9 bases lying between them. The CDR3 has 16 residues.